Listed below are T cell receptor beta chains from one sample, sequenced in a study of blood T cell repertoires in COVID-19. Using immunoSEQ multiplex PCR, the repertoire was profiled, and TCRdb retains in-frame clones only, with some absent. The sample includes approximately 190,000 clones, over 80% of them seen just once. The sequenced sample consisted of peripheral blood. These receptors all come from a woman in her thirties or forties with acute or convalescent COVID-19. The CDR3 runs from the conserved cysteine through the conserved F or W. Fields, in order: clone size, D gene, J gene, V gene, CDR3 protein, CDR3 DNA. A D gene is named only where the DNA matches it firmly. Clone size is given for some rows only: seen once, a few or many times, or a class if the clone is expanded.

clone size: -; D gene: -; J gene: TRBJ1-2; V gene: TRBV5-8; CDR3 protein: CASSKAGVSGYTF; CDR3 DNA: TGTGCCAGCAGCAAAGCAGGGGTCAGTGGCTACACCTTC
clone size: -; D gene: -; J gene: TRBJ1-6; V gene: TRBV11-2; CDR3 protein: CASSHTNTPLHF; CDR3 DNA: TGTGCCAGCAGCCACACAAACACCCCCCTCCACTTT
clone size: few; D gene: TRBD1; J gene: TRBJ1-2; V gene: TRBV2; CDR3 protein: CASRRQGNYGYTF; CDR3 DNA: TGTGCCAGCCGCCGACAGGGGAACTATGGCTACACCTTC
clone size: -; D gene: TRBD2; J gene: TRBJ2-1; V gene: TRBV11-2; CDR3 protein: CASSLGSSGNEQFF; CDR3 DNA: TGTGCCAGCAGCCTAGGGTCTAGCGGGAATGAGCAGTTCTTC
clone size: -; D gene: -; J gene: TRBJ1-4; V gene: TRBV24-1; CDR3 protein: CATAAGPAGDEKLFF; CDR3 DNA: TGTGCCACAGCTGCAGGGCCTGCGGGGGATGAAAAACTGTTTTTT
clone size: -; D gene: -; J gene: TRBJ1-1; V gene: TRBV4-1; CDR3 protein: CASSPTGFAEAFF; CDR3 DNA: TGCGCCAGCAGCCCCACAGGGTTCGCTGAAGCTTTCTTT
clone size: once; D gene: -; J gene: TRBJ1-4; V gene: TRBV5-6; CDR3 protein: CASSSRYANEKLFF; CDR3 DNA: TGTGCCAGCAGCTCGCGGTATGCTAATGAAAAACTGTTTTTT
clone size: -; D gene: TRBD1; J gene: TRBJ2-5; V gene: TRBV24-1; CDR3 protein: CATSGTGRETQYF; CDR3 DNA: TGTGCCACCAGTGGGACAGGGAGAGAGACCCAGTACTTC
clone size: once; D gene: TRBD2; J gene: TRBJ2-1; V gene: TRBV7-2; CDR3 protein: CASSLQREGLGEQFF; CDR3 DNA: TGTGCCAGCAGCTTACAGCGGGAGGGCCTCGGTGAGCAGTTCTTC
clone size: -; D gene: -; J gene: TRBJ2-7; V gene: TRBV27; CDR3 protein: CASTVTGTSYEQYF; CDR3 DNA: TGTGCCAGCACCGTTACAGGGACCTCCTACGAGCAGTACTTC
clone size: -; D gene: -; J gene: TRBJ1-5; V gene: TRBV7-2; CDR3 protein: CASSLYAPGNQPQHF; CDR3 DNA: TGTGCCAGCAGCTTATACGCCCCGGGCAATCAGCCCCAGCATTTT
clone size: -; D gene: -; J gene: TRBJ1-4; V gene: TRBV6-5; CDR3 protein: CASARTATNEKLFF; CDR3 DNA: TGTGCCAGCGCAAGGACAGCAACTAATGAAAAACTGTTTTTT
clone size: few; D gene: -; J gene: TRBJ1-1; V gene: TRBV27; CDR3 protein: CASTGRRDTEAFF; CDR3 DNA: TGTGCCAGCACGGGCCGCAGGGACACTGAAGCTTTCTTT
clone size: -; D gene: -; J gene: TRBJ1-1; V gene: TRBV5-4; CDR3 protein: CASSPMTGNTEAFF; CDR3 DNA: TGTGCCAGCAGCCCCATGACAGGGAACACTGAAGCTTTCTTT
clone size: -; D gene: TRBD2; J gene: TRBJ2-5; V gene: TRBV3-1/TRBV3-2; CDR3 protein: CASSQGRGETQYF; CDR3 DNA: TGTGCCAGCAGCCAAGGGCGGGGGGAGACCCAGTACTTC
clone size: once; D gene: -; J gene: TRBJ2-5; V gene: TRBV11-2; CDR3 protein: CASSFISDETQYF; CDR3 DNA: TGTGCCAGCAGCTTCATTAGCGATGAGACCCAGTACTTC
clone size: few; D gene: -; J gene: TRBJ2-7; V gene: TRBV7-2; CDR3 protein: CASSLSGTLEQYF; CDR3 DNA: TGTGCCAGCAGCTTATCAGGCACTCTCGAGCAGTACTTC
clone size: -; D gene: -; J gene: TRBJ1-2; V gene: TRBV9; CDR3 protein: CASSVGRGNYGYTF; CDR3 DNA: TGTGCCAGCAGCGTAGGTCGGGGGAACTATGGCTACACCTTC
clone size: -; D gene: -; J gene: TRBJ2-7; V gene: TRBV28; CDR3 protein: CASSFRGALIHEQYF; CDR3 DNA: TGTGCCAGCAGTTTCCGGGGGGCCCTAATCCACGAGCAGTACTTC
clone size: -; D gene: -; J gene: TRBJ2-7; V gene: TRBV28; CDR3 protein: CASSLFLGGLVAYEQYF; CDR3 DNA: TGTGCCAGCAGTTTATTCCTAGGAGGCCTGGTGGCCTACGAGCAGTACTTC
clone size: -; D gene: TRBD1; J gene: TRBJ1-4; V gene: TRBV6-5; CDR3 protein: CASSSGTGGHEKLFF; CDR3 DNA: TGTGCCAGCAGTTCTGGGACAGGAGGTCATGAAAAACTGTTTTTT
clone size: -; D gene: TRBD2; J gene: TRBJ2-2; V gene: TRBV5-1; CDR3 protein: CASIRVAGETVDTGELFF; CDR3 DNA: TGCGCCAGCATTCGGGTAGCGGGGGAGACGGTGGACACCGGGGAGCTGTTTTTT
clone size: -; D gene: TRBD1; J gene: TRBJ2-7; V gene: TRBV5-1; CDR3 protein: CASSLVSGGAEQYF; CDR3 DNA: TGCGCCAGCAGCTTGGTTTCAGGGGGCGCAGAGCAGTACTTC
clone size: -; D gene: TRBD1; J gene: TRBJ1-5; V gene: TRBV11-2; CDR3 protein: CASSSGQGAQPQHF; CDR3 DNA: TGTGCCAGCAGCTCGGGACAGGGGGCTCAGCCCCAGCATTTT
clone size: -; D gene: TRBD2; J gene: TRBJ2-7; V gene: TRBV24-1; CDR3 protein: CATSPSGTTSYEQYF; CDR3 DNA: TGTGCCACCTCACCTAGCGGGACGACCTCCTACGAGCAGTACTTC
clone size: -; D gene: TRBD1; J gene: TRBJ2-1; V gene: TRBV5-6; CDR3 protein: CASSSGQGLYNEQFF; CDR3 DNA: TGTGCCAGCAGCTCCGGACAGGGGTTATACAATGAGCAGTTCTTC
clone size: -; D gene: -; J gene: TRBJ1-5; V gene: TRBV7-8; CDR3 protein: CASSNPDSLYSNQPQHF; CDR3 DNA: TGTGCCAGCAGCAATCCCGACAGTCTCTATAGCAATCAGCCCCAGCATTTT
clone size: -; D gene: -; J gene: TRBJ1-1; V gene: TRBV18; CDR3 protein: CASSPGQVRNTEAFF; CDR3 DNA: TGTGCCAGCTCACCAGGGCAGGTGAGGAACACTGAAGCTTTCTTT
clone size: few; D gene: -; J gene: TRBJ1-4; V gene: TRBV7-9; CDR3 protein: CASSRDSSATNEKLFF; CDR3 DNA: TGTGCCAGCAGCCGCGACAGCTCTGCAACTAATGAAAAACTGTTTTTT
clone size: -; D gene: TRBD1; J gene: TRBJ1-5; V gene: TRBV2; CDR3 protein: CASSGQSNQPQHF; CDR3 DNA: TGTGCCAGCTCGGGACAGAGCAATCAGCCCCAGCATTTT
clone size: -; D gene: TRBD1; J gene: TRBJ2-3; V gene: TRBV7-2; CDR3 protein: CAIHPQGKRADTQYF; CDR3 DNA: TGTGCCATACACCCACAGGGGAAGAGAGCAGATACGCAGTATTTT
clone size: -; D gene: -; J gene: TRBJ2-1; V gene: TRBV10-1; CDR3 protein: CASSEGGLPYNEQFF; CDR3 DNA: TGCGCCAGCAGTGAGGGAGGGCTGCCCTACAATGAGCAGTTCTTC
clone size: -; D gene: TRBD2; J gene: TRBJ2-1; V gene: TRBV5-4; CDR3 protein: CASSLELAGNSYNEQFF; CDR3 DNA: TGTGCCAGCAGCTTGGAACTAGCGGGGAATTCCTACAATGAGCAGTTCTTC
clone size: -; D gene: -; J gene: TRBJ2-3; V gene: TRBV29-1; CDR3 protein: CSVGAFGDTQYF; CDR3 DNA: TGCAGCGTTGGGGCCTTCGGAGATACGCAGTATTTT
clone size: -; D gene: -; J gene: TRBJ2-7; V gene: TRBV29-1; CDR3 protein: CSVEVGSIWEQYF; CDR3 DNA: TGCAGCGTTGAGGTCGGGAGTATCTGGGAGCAGTACTTC
clone size: -; D gene: TRBD1; J gene: TRBJ1-1; V gene: TRBV6-5; CDR3 protein: CASRDRFSEAFF; CDR3 DNA: TGTGCCAGCAGGGACAGGTTCTCTGAAGCTTTCTTT
clone size: -; D gene: -; J gene: TRBJ2-1; V gene: TRBV2; CDR3 protein: CAILSGDGGNEQFF; CDR3 DNA: TGTGCCATCCTTAGCGGAGATGGGGGAAATGAGCAGTTCTTC
clone size: once; D gene: -; J gene: TRBJ2-1; V gene: TRBV7-9; CDR3 protein: CASSLGPYQVSFF; CDR3 DNA: TGTGCCAGCAGCCTGGGGCCATACCAGGTATCGTTCTTC
clone size: -; D gene: -; J gene: TRBJ1-1; V gene: TRBV2; CDR3 protein: CASSDRGMNTEAFF; CDR3 DNA: TGTGCCAGCAGTGATCGGGGGATGAACACTGAAGCTTTCTTT
clone size: -; D gene: -; J gene: TRBJ1-3; V gene: TRBV30; CDR3 protein: CAWVSSGNTIYF; CDR3 DNA: TGTGCCTGGGTCAGCTCTGGAAACACCATATATTTT
clone size: once; D gene: TRBD2; J gene: TRBJ2-1; V gene: TRBV10-3; CDR3 protein: CAISEGGSNPFF; CDR3 DNA: TGTGCCATCAGTGAGGGCGGGAGTAACCCGTTCTTC
clone size: few; D gene: -; J gene: TRBJ2-3; V gene: TRBV9; CDR3 protein: CASSPAGGGGTDTQYF; CDR3 DNA: TGTGCCAGCAGCCCAGCCGGAGGGGGCGGGACAGATACGCAGTATTTT
clone size: few; D gene: TRBD1; J gene: TRBJ2-7; V gene: TRBV5-1; CDR3 protein: CASSLDRDRVYEQYF; CDR3 DNA: TGCGCCAGCAGCTTGGACCGGGACAGGGTCTACGAGCAGTACTTC
clone size: once; D gene: -; J gene: TRBJ2-7; V gene: TRBV6-5; CDR3 protein: CASRQLYEQYF; CDR3 DNA: TGTGCCAGCAGACAATTATACGAGCAGTACTTC
clone size: -; D gene: TRBD1; J gene: TRBJ2-7; V gene: TRBV11-2; CDR3 protein: CASSQGVGVLYEQYF; CDR3 DNA: TGTGCCAGCAGCCAGGGGGTGGGGGTCCTCTACGAGCAGTACTTC
clone size: -; D gene: TRBD2; J gene: TRBJ2-1; V gene: TRBV3-1/TRBV3-2; CDR3 protein: CASSQGLAGPWQFF; CDR3 DNA: TGTGCCAGCAGCCAGGGACTAGCGGGTCCATGGCAGTTCTTC
clone size: -; D gene: -; J gene: TRBJ1-6; V gene: TRBV5-1; CDR3 protein: CASSLATGAVGSPLHF; CDR3 DNA: TGCGCCAGCAGCTTGGCTACGGGAGCGGTAGGTTCACCCCTCCACTTT
clone size: few; D gene: -; J gene: TRBJ1-6; V gene: TRBV28; CDR3 protein: CASSPMGGENNSPLHF; CDR3 DNA: TGTGCCAGCAGTCCTATGGGGGGAGAAAATAATTCACCCCTCCACTTT
clone size: -; D gene: TRBD2; J gene: TRBJ2-7; V gene: TRBV7-2; CDR3 protein: CASSLGGLASEQYF; CDR3 DNA: TGTGCCAGCAGCTTAGGGGGACTAGCTTCCGAGCAGTACTTC
clone size: -; D gene: -; J gene: TRBJ2-2; V gene: TRBV16; CDR3 protein: CASSRRQNTGELFF; CDR3 DNA: TGTGCCAGCAGCCGGCGACAGAACACCGGGGAGCTGTTTTTT